The clone carrying this TCR beta chain showed up many times. Its antigen remains unidentified. CDR3 size: 15 residues. Germline CDR1 ENHRY, CDR2 SYGVKD. Germline trimming cut 7 bases from V and 4 bases from J; bases unmatched to any gene: 12. The lymph nodes were axillary draining lymph nodes from breast cancer patients. These data originate in a study of breast tumors, draining lymph nodes, adjacent tissues. Study results and limitations: The lymph node origin of tumor T cells was framed as consistent with a hypothesis, not demonstrated.

TCRdb reprocessed the multiplex PCR reads via MiXCR and lists one record per CDR3 protein. The sample lists about 230,000 distinct CDR3 sequences; about 34% were seen once. Sequenced input: axillary lymph node tissue. The chain joins TRBV10-3 to TRBJ2-7; TRBD2 aligns across 8 bases. The sequence came from a female donor with breast cancer. Some clones in this sample may be carry-over from other donors' samples. DNA for the CDR3: TGTGCCATCAACCCTGACCCCACGGGAGGGTACGAGCAGTACTTC. Residues: CAINPDPTGGYEQYF.